The 17 T cell receptor beta chains presented below share a single source sample, sequenced in a study of T cells after yellow fever vaccination. TCRdb reanalysed the 5' RACE reads using MiXCR and keeps one entry per CDR3 protein. Altogether about 630,000 distinct CDR3 sequences are present, about 12% being singletons, with the ten largest covering about 15%. The material sequenced was PBMCs, taken on the day of the yellow fever booster vaccination. The receptor set was obtained from a man between 25 and 39 years old who received the YFV17D yellow fever vaccine.

This clonotype was seen at least ten times. The V call is TRBV29-1, the J call TRBJ2-7, with 12 bases lining up with TRBD1. The CDR3 sequence is 14 residues long. In germline, CDR1 is SQVTM, CDR2 ANQGSEA. J lost 2 bases, V lost 6 bases, and 5 bases had no gene match. CDR3 in DNA: TGCAGCGTCACTAGGGACAGGGGGCCCTACGAGCAGTACTTC. This gives the protein CSVTRDRGPYEQYF.

J is TRBJ2-5 and V is TRBV5-1, with D hard to call. V was shortened by 7 bases and J by 5 bases, with 9 bases between the two germline ends. This CDR3 has 11 residues. Germline V gives CDR1 SGHRS, CDR2 YFSETQ. CDR3 coding DNA: TGCGCCAGCTACTTGGGCGAGACCCAGTACTTC. Translation gives CASYLGETQYF.

This clonotype turned up a few times. CDR3 in DNA: TGTGCCAGCAGCTATTACCTAGGGGAAGCTTTCTTT. Its protein product is CASSYYLGEAFF. The rearrangement links TRBV7-9 to TRBJ1-1; D not certain. V was shortened by 4 bases and J by 8 bases, with 11 bases between the two germline ends. The CDR3 extends over 12 amino acids. Germline loops: CDR1 SEHNR, CDR2 FQNEAQ (reference sequence).

The genes are TRBV10-3 and TRBJ2-7; 11 nucleotides line up with TRBD2. Per germline, CDR1 ENHRY and CDR2 SYGVKD. V shed 5 bases and J 0 bases; nucleotides not matched to a gene: 15. The length of the CDR3 is 19 residues. CDR3 DNA: TGTGCCATCAGTAAACCGGGACTAGCGGATCGTTCCATCTCCTACGAGCAGTACTTC. It codes for CAISKPGLADRSISYEQYF.

The J gene is TRBJ1-2, the V gene TRBV12-3 or TRBV12-4, with unresolved D. CDR3 length: 12 amino acids. Trimming left V 3 bases short and J 8 bases short, with 10 bases between. This CDR3 reads CASSLDARGYTF. In DNA form, the CDR3 reads TGTGCCAGCAGTTTGGATGCTCGCGGCTACACCTTC.

The rearrangement joins TRBV6-5 to TRBJ1-6; TRBD1 is a possible D gene (6 bases). Trimming removed 0 bases at V and 7 bases at J, with 13 bases between. This CDR3 is 16 amino acids long. Germline assignment: CDR1 MNHEY and CDR2 SVGAGI. CDR3 DNA: TGTGCCAGCAGTTACTCGGTCCAGGGGTCCAATTCACCCCTCCACTTT. Residues: CASSYSVQGSNSPLHF.

A few counts support this clonotype. J is TRBJ2-3 and V is TRBV7-9, with D perhaps TRBD2 (6 bases). From germline, CDR1 is SEHNR and CDR2 FQNEAQ (reference sequence). This CDR3 has 15 amino acids. V lost 2 bases and J 5 bases, leaving 14 bases between the germline ends. The CDR3 DNA is TGTGCCAGCAGCTTATATGTTGGAGCGGGAGATACGCAGTATTTT. It codes for CASSLYVGAGDTQYF.

The rearrangement joins TRBV20-1 to TRBJ2-1, with TRBD2 identical over 8 bases. The CDR3 covers 19 residues. Germline V gene data show CDR1 as DFQATT and CDR2 as SNEGSKA (reference sequence). V dropped 3 bases and J dropped 4; count of bases not matched to a gene: 20. CDR3 in DNA: TGCAGTGCTAGTGCCTGGAAGCGGGAGAGTGGGGTGGCTTACAATGAGCAGTTCTTC. Protein sequence: CSASAWKRESGVAYNEQFF.

The CDR3 is CATGRGPYNEQFF. Here the CDR3 DNA reads TGTGCCACAGGGAGAGGACCCTACAATGAGCAGTTCTTC. The rearrangement uses TRBV6-1 and TRBJ2-1; either TRBD1 or TRBD2 may supply D (5 bases each). With 10 bases removed from V and 2 bases from J, the gap between germline ends came to 12 bases. Germline V CDR1 and CDR2: MNHNS, SASEGT. The CDR3 extends over 13 amino acids.

This clonotype occurred a few times. V gene TRBV5-1 combines with J gene TRBJ2-5, with 7 positions matching TRBD1. Germline V gives CDR1 SGHRS, CDR2 YFSETQ. J gave up 5 bases and V 4 bases, and 8 bases lay outside the gene matches. The CDR3 consists of 14 residues. The CDR3, as DNA: TGCGCCAGCAGCCAAGGGACAGCGTTGGAGACCCAGTACTTC. This sequence encodes CASSQGTALETQYF.

This clonotype has a handful of counts. The V gene is TRBV7-2, the J gene TRBJ2-7; 11 bases fit TRBD2. V lost 2 bases and J lost 5; bases outside the gene matches: 5. The CDR3 is 15 amino acids. Germline-derived CDR1 and CDR2 are SGHTA and FQGNSA. The CDR3 is CASSLTLAGAHEQYF. In DNA, the CDR3 is TGTGCCAGCAGCTTAACACTAGCGGGAGCCCACGAGCAGTACTTC.

This clonotype was recorded a few times. The V call is TRBV7-2, the J call TRBJ2-2; TRBD1 is a possible D gene (7 bases). This CDR3 has 12 amino acids. Germline CDR1 is SGHTA and CDR2 is FQGNSA. Trimming left V 8 bases short and J 7 bases short, with 11 bases between. For the CDR3, the DNA is TGTGCCAGCTCCAGGGGGGTCGGGGAGCTGTTTTTT. It translates to CASSRGVGELFF.

This chain joins TRBV7-8 and TRBJ1-1, with 8 nucleotides matching TRBD1. The germline V gene encodes CDR1 SGHVS and CDR2 FQNEAQ. V shed 4 bases, J shed 1 base, and the junction held 5 bases outside the gene matches. CDR3 length equals 15 residues. The CDR3 nucleotides are TGTGCCAGCAGCTCACACAGGGGGGCGAACACTGAAGCTTTCTTT. This sequence encodes CASSSHRGANTEAFF.

The rearrangement links TRBV20-1 to TRBJ1-1, with unresolved D. The germline V gene encodes CDR1 DFQATT and CDR2 SNEGSKA (reference sequence). This CDR3 comprises 13 residues. The ends were cut back, 3 bases at V and 2 bases at J, with 10 bases in the middle. The CDR3 region has the DNA TGCAGTGCTAGCTCAGTTTCAAACACTGAAGCTTTCTTT. Translated, it gives CSASSVSNTEAFF.

The rearrangement links TRBV29-1 to TRBJ2-3; D is unresolved. The CDR3 extends over 12 amino acids. CDR1 SQVTM and CDR2 ANQGSEA come from the germline V gene. V gave up 0 bases and J gave up 6 bases, with 7 bases separating them. CDR3 in DNA: TGCAGCGTTGAAGAGGGCTCGGATACGCAGTATTTT. The encoded protein is CSVEEGSDTQYF.

This clonotype was seen ten or more times. J is TRBJ1-4 and V is TRBV2; D call uncertain. The V gene lost 7 bases and the J gene lost 7 bases, with 16 bases spanning the gap. CDR1 and CDR2 (germline): SNHLY, FYNNEI. The CDR3 totals 14 residues. In nucleotides, the CDR3 is TGTGCCAGCACCTCGGCCCCCGAAGGTGAAAAACTGTTTTTT. Protein: CASTSAPEGEKLFF.

The CDR3 sequence is CASSLAPPLSTNEKLFF. The CDR3 DNA follows: TGTGCCAGCAGCTTAGCCCCTCCACTATCTACTAATGAAAAACTGTTTTTT. The chain employs TRBV7-2 and TRBJ1-4, with D unresolved. The CDR3 consists of 17 residues. Looked up from germline, CDR1 is SGHTA and CDR2 is FQGNSA. V gave up 0 bases and J gave up 2 bases, with 13 bases separating them.